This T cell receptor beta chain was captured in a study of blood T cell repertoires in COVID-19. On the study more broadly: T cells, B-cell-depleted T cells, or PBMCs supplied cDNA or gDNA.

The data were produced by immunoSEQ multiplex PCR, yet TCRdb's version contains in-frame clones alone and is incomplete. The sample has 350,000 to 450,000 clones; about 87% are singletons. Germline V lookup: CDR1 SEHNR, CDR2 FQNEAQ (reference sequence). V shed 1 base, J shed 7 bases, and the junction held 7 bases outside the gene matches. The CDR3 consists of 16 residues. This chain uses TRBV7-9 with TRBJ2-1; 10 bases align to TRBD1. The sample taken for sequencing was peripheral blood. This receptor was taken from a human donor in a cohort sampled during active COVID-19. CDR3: CASSLDTGTGENEQFF. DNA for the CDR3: TGTGCCAGCAGCTTAGATACCGGGACAGGGGAGAATGAGCAGTTCTTC.